This T cell receptor beta chain was sequenced in a study of OX40 agonist ivuxolimab in advanced cancers. Study as a whole: Cohort: about 82% men, mean age approximately 60, aged roughly 23 to 90.

The method was immunoSEQ multiplex PCR; TCRdb's version includes in-frame clones alone and lacks a portion of them. Counted here are about 60,000 clones, roughly nine tenths occurring once; the ten biggest clones make up over 9%. Germline assignment: CDR1 MNHEY and CDR2 SMNVEV (reference sequence). The V gene lost 0 bases and the J gene lost 4 bases, with 12 bases spanning the gap. This CDR3 is built from 15 residues. The genes are TRBV27 and TRBJ1-2; D not resolved. The sequence was obtained from an adult with an advanced solid tumor such as melanoma, head and neck, liver or kidney cancer. Here the sequenced sample was CD4+ or CD8+ T cells sorted from blood, taken in a trial of the OX40 agonist ivuxolimab. CDR3 amino acids: CASSLSHRDPYGYTF. The CDR3 nucleotides are TGTGCCAGCAGTTTATCTCATAGGGATCCCTATGGCTACACCTTC.